Here is one TCR beta chain with its context. No antigen is known for it. The CDR3 length is 11 residues. Deletions cut 5 bases from V and 8 bases from J, with 12 bases between. The V gene's germline CDR1 is SQVTM and CDR2 ANQGSEA. This sample was included in a study of OX40 agonist ivuxolimab in advanced cancers. For the study at large: Intravenous ivuxolimab was administered to patients every 2 weeks at 0.01 to 10 mg/kg. The study, taken as a whole, reports: Patients with a partial response at 0.1-3.0 mg/kg had among the lowest clonal expansion.

TCRdb's table, derived via immunoSEQ multiplex PCR, lists solely in-frame clones and lacks some. The data hold 35,000 or so clones, with over 60% observed a single time. This sequence joins TRBV29-1 and TRBJ1-2; D is uncertain. Sequenced material: CD4+ or CD8+ T cells sorted from blood, taken in a trial of the OX40 agonist ivuxolimab. The sequence was obtained from an adult with an advanced solid tumor such as melanoma, head and neck, liver or kidney cancer. The CDR3 DNA reads TGCAGCGTTATTCCAGCGGGAGGCTACACCTTC. Its translation: CSVIPAGGYTF.